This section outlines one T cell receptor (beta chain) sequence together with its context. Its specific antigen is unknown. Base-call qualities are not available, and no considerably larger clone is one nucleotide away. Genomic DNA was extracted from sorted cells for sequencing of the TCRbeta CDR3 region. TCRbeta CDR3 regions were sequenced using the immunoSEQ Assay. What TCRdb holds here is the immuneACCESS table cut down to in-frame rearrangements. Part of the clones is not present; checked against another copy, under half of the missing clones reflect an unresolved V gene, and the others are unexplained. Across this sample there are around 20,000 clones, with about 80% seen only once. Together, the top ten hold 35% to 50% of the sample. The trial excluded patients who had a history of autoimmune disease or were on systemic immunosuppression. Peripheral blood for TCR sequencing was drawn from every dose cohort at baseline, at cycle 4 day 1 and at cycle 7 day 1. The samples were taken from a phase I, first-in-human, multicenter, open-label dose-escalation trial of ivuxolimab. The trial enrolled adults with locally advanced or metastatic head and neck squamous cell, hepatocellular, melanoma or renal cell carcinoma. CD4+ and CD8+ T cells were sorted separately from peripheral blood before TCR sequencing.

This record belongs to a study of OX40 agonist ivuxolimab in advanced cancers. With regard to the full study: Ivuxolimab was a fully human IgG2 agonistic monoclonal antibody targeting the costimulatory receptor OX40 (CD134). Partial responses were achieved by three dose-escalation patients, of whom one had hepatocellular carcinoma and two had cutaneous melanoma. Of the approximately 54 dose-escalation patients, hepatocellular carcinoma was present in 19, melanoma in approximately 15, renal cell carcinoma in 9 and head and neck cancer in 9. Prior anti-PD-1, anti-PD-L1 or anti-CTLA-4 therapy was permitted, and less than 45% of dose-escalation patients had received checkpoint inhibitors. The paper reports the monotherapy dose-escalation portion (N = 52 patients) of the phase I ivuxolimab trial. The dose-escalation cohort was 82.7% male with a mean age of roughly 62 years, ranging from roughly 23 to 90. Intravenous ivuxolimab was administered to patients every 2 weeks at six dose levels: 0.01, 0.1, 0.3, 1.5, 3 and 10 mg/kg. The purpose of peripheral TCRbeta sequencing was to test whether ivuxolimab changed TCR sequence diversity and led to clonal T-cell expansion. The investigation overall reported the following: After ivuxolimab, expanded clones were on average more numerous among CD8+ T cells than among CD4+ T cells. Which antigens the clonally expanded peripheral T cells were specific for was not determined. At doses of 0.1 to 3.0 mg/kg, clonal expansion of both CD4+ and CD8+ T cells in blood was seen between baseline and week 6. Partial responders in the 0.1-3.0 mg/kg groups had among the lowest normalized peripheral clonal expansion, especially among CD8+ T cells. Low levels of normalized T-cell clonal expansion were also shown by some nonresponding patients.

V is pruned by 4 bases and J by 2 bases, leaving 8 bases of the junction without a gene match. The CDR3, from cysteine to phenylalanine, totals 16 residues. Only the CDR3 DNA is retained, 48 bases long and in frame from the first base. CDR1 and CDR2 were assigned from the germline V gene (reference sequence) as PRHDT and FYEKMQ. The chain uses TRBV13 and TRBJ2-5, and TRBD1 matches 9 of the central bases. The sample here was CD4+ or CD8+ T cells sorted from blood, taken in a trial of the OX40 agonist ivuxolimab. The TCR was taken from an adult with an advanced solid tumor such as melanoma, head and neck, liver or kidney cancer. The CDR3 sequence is CASSSSTGGRQETQYF. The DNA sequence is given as TGTGCCAGCAGCTCGTCGACAGGGGGGCGGCAAGAGACCCAGTACTTC.